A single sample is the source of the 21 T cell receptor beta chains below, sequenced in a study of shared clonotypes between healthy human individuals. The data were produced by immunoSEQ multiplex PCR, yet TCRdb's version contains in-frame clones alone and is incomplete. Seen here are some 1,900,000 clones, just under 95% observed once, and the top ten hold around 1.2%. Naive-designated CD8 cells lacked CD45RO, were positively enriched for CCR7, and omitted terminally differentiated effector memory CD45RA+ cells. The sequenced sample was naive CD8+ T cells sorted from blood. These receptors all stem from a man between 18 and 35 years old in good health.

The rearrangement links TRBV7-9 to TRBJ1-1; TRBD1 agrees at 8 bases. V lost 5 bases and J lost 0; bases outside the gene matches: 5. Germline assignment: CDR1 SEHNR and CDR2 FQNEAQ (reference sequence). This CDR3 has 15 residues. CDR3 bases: TGTGCCAGCAGCCCTAACAGGGGGATGAACACTGAAGCTTTCTTT. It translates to CASSPNRGMNTEAFF.

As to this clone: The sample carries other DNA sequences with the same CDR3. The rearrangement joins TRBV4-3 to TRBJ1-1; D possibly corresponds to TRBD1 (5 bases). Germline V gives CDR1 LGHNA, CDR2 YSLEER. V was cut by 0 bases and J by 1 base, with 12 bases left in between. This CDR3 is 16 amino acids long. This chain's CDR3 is CASSQDPAGQNTEAFF. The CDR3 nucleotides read TGCGCCAGCAGCCAAGATCCAGCGGGGCAGAACACTGAAGCTTTCTTT.

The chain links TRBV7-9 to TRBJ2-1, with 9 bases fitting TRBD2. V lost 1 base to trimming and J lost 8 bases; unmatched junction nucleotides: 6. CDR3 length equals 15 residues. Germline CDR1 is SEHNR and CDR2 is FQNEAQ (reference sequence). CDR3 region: CASSLVVAGVDEQFF. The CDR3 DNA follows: TGTGCCAGCAGCTTAGTAGTAGCGGGGGTGGATGAGCAGTTCTTC. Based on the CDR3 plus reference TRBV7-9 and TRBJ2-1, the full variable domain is DTGVSQNPRHKITKRGQNVTFRCDPISEHNRLYWYRQTLGQGPEFLTYFQNEAQLEKSRLLSDRFSAERPKGSFSTLEIQRTEQGDSAMYLCASSLVVAGVDEQFFGPGTRLTVL.

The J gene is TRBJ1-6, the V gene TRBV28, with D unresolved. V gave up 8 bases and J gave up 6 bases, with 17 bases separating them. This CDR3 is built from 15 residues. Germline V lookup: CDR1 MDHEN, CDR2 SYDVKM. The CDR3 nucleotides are TGTGCCAGCTGCTTTTTCCGGGCGATTAATTCACCCCTCCACTTT. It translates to CASCFFRAINSPLHF.

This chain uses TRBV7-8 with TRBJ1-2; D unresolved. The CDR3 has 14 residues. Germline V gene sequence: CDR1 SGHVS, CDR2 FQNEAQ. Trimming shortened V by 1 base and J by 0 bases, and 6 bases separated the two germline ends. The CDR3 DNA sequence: TGTGCCAGCAGCTTAGTGGGGTCTAACTATGGCTACACCTTC. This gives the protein CASSLVGSNYGYTF.

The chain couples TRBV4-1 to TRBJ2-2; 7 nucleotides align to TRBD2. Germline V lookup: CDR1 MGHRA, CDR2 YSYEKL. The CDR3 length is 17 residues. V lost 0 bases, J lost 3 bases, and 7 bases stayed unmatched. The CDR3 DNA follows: TGCGCCAGCAGCCAAGATGATCTAGCGGTTTACACCGGGGAGCTGTTTTTT. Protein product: CASSQDDLAVYTGELFF.

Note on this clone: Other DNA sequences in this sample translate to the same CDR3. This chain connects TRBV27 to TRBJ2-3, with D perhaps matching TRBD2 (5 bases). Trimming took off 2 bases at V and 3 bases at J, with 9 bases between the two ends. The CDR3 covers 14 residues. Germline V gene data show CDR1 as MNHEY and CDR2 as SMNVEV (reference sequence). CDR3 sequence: CASSLSGRTDTQYF. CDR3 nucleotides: TGTGCCAGCAGTTTAAGTGGGAGAACAGATACGCAGTATTTT.

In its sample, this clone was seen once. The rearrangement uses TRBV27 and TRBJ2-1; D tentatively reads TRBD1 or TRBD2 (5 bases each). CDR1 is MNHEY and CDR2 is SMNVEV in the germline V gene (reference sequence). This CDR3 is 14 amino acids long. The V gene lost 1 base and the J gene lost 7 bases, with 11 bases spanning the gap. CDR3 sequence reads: CASSLFPWGNEQFF. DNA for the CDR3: TGTGCCAGCAGTTTATTTCCGTGGGGGAATGAGCAGTTCTTC.

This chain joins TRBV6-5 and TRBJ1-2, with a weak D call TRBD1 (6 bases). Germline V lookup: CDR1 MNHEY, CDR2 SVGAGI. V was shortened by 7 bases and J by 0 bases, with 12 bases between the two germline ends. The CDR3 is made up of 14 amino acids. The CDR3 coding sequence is TGTGCCAGCACCGAGACAGGCTCTAACTATGGCTACACCTTC. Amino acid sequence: CASTETGSNYGYTF.

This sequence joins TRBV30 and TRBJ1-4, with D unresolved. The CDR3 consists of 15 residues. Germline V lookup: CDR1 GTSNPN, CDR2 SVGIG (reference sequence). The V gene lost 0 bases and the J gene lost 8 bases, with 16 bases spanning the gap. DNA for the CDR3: TGTGCCTGGAGTGTTTTCGACGTAGGCCCCGAAAAACTGTTTTTT. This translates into CAWSVFDVGPEKLFF.

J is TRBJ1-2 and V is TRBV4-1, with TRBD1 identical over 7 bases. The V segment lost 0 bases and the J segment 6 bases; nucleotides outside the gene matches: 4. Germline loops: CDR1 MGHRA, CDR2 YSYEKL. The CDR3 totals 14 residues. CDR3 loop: CASSQDHRGDGYTF. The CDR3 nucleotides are TGCGCCAGCAGCCAAGATCACAGGGGAGATGGCTACACCTTC.

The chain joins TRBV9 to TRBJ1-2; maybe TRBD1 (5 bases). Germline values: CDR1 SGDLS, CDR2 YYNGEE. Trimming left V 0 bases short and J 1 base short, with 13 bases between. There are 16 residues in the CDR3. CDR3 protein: CASSVAGQPDNYGYTF. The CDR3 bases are TGTGCCAGCAGCGTAGCGGGGCAACCGGATAACTATGGCTACACCTTC.

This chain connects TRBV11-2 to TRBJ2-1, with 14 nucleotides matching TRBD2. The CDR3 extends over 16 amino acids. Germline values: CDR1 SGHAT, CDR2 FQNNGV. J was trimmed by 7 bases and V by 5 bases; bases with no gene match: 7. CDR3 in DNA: TGTGCCAGCAGCCCCCCGGGACTAGCGGGAGCTAATGAGCAGTTCTTC. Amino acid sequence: CASSPPGLAGANEQFF.

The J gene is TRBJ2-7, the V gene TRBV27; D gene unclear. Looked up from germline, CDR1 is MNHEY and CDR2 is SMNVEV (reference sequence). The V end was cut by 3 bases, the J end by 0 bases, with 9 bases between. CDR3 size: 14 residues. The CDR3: CASSLQASSYEQYF. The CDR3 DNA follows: TGTGCCAGCAGTTTGCAGGCAAGCTCCTACGAGCAGTACTTC.

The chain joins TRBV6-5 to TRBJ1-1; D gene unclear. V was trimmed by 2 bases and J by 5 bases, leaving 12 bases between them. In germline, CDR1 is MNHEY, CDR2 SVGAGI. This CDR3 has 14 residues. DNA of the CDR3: TGTGCCAGCAGTTACGACCCAATGGGGACTGAAGCTTTCTTT. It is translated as CASSYDPMGTEAFF.

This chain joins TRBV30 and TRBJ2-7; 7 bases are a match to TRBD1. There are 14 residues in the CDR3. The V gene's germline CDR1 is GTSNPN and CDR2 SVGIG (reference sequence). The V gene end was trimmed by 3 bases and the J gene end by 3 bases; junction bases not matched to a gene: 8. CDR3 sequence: CAWRVGTDIYEQYF. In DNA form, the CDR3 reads TGTGCCTGGAGGGTCGGGACAGATATCTACGAGCAGTACTTC.

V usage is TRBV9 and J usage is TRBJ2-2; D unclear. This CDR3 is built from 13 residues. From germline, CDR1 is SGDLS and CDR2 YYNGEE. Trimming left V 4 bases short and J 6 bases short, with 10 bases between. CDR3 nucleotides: TGTGCCAGCAGCCCGCATGCTTCCGGGGAGCTGTTTTTT. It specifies CASSPHASGELFF.

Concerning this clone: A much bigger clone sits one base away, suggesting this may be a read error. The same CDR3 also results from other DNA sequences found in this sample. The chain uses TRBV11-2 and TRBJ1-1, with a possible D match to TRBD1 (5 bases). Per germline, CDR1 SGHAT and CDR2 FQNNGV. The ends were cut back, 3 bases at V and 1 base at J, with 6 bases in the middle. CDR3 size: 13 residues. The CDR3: CASSFGGNTEAFF. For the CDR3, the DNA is TGTGCCAGCAGCTTCGGGGGGAACACTGAAGCTTTCTTT.

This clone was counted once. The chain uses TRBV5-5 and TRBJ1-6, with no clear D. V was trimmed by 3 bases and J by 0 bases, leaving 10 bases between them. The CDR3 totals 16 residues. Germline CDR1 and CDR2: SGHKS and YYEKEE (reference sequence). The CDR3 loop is CASSYQVSSYNSPLHF. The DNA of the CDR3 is TGTGCCAGCAGCTACCAAGTAAGCTCCTATAATTCACCCCTCCACTTT.

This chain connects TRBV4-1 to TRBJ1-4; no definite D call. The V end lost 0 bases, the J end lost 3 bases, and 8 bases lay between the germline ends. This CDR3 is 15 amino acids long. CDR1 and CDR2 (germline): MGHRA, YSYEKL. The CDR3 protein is CASSQEDGANEKLFF. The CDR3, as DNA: TGCGCCAGCAGCCAAGAAGACGGGGCTAATGAAAAACTGTTTTTT.

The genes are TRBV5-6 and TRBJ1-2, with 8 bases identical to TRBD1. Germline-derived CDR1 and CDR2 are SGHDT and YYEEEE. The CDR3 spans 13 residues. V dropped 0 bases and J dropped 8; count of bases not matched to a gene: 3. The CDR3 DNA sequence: TGTGCCAGCAGCTTGGAGGCAGGGGGCGGCTACACCTTC. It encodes CASSLEAGGGYTF.